Each of the 32 T cell receptor beta chains below was sequenced from the same sample in a study of T cell changes during pregnancy in multiple sclerosis. TCRdb's copy holds only in-frame clones and misses some; the assay was immunoSEQ multiplex PCR. Among over 100,000 clones listed, approximately 90% were seen once. The sequenced sample was peripheral blood, obtained in the third trimester of pregnancy. These receptors came from a female donor with multiple sclerosis, enrolled in a pregnancy study.

The CDR3 spells CATSRDRAGGETQYF. CDR3 in DNA: TGTGCCACCAGCAGAGATAGAGCGGGAGGGGAGACCCAGTACTTC. The V and J genes are TRBV15 and TRBJ2-5; 10 nucleotides agree with TRBD2. V dropped 0 bases and J dropped 5; count of bases not matched to a gene: 3. Germline loops: CDR1 LNHNV, CDR2 YYDKDF (reference sequence). The CDR3 totals 15 residues. Full variable domain (rest looked up from reference TRBV15 and TRBJ2-5): DAMVIQNPRYQVTQFGKPVTLSCSQTLNHNVMYWYQQKSSQAPKLLFHYYDKDFNNEADTPDNFQSRRPNTSFCFLDIRSPGLGDTAMYLCATSRDRAGGETQYFGPGTRLLVL.

The gene calls are TRBV14 and TRBJ2-3; TRBD1 aligns across 7 bases. CDR3 length: 16 amino acids. The germline gives CDR1 SGHDN, CDR2 FVKESK. V was clipped by 3 bases and J by 6 bases; unmatched bases: 12. The CDR3 protein is CASSHTLRGRGDTQYF. The CDR3 DNA reads as TGTGCCAGCAGCCACACACTAAGGGGGCGCGGGGATACGCAGTATTTT.

The V and J genes are TRBV29-1 and TRBJ1-2; D remains unclear. Trimming pared 1 base from V and 0 bases from J, leaving 3 bases between. CDR1 is SQVTM, CDR2 ANQGSEA, per germline. The CDR3 covers 12 residues. CDR3 DNA: TGCAGCGTTGAAGGTACTAACTATGGCTACACCTTC. This translates into CSVEGTNYGYTF.

The chain joins TRBV29-1 to TRBJ1-2; 8 bases are shared with TRBD1. This CDR3 is 12 amino acids long. J gave up 6 bases and V 5 bases, and 5 bases lay outside the gene matches. CDR1 and CDR2 (germline): SQVTM, ANQGSEA. CDR3 DNA sequence: TGCAGCGTTAACCGACAGGGGAATGGCTACACCTTC. It specifies CSVNRQGNGYTF.

The chain links TRBV2 to TRBJ2-3; unclear D gene. The CDR3 contains 12 residues. V was clipped by 8 bases and J by 3 bases, with 9 bases between them. The germline V gene encodes CDR1 SNHLY and CDR2 FYNNEI. The CDR3 DNA reads as TGTGCCAGCCCCCATACTACAGATACGCAGTATTTT. Protein product: CASPHTTDTQYF.

CDR3 sequence (DNA): TGTGCCATCCGTCCGGGGTCTTCGGCAGATACGCAGTATTTT. Residues: CAIRPGSSADTQYF. This chain uses TRBV7-6 with TRBJ2-3; possibly TRBD2 for D (5 bases). The CDR3 extends over 14 amino acids. V lost 10 bases and J 4 bases, leaving 18 bases between the germline ends. The V gene's germline CDR1 is SGHVS and CDR2 FNYEAQ.

The gene calls are TRBV9 and TRBJ2-7; 7 bases are a match to TRBD1. The CDR3 totals 16 residues. Trimming cost V 0 bases and J 5 bases; bases outside gene matches: 11. From germline, CDR1 is SGDLS and CDR2 YYNGEE. The CDR3 is CASSVAAGGMNHEQYF. The CDR3 DNA follows: TGTGCCAGCAGCGTAGCGGCAGGGGGAATGAACCACGAGCAGTACTTC.

To note about this clone: Germline is not matched at one junction end, which may reflect a read error. The gene calls are TRBV5-6 and TRBJ2-7, with 7 bases lining up with TRBD2. CDR3 length: 12 residues. Germline V gene lookup returns CDR1 SGHDT and CDR2 YYEEEE. CDR3 bases: TGTGCCAGCAGCTCCACCGGGACTAAGAAGAACTTC. Its protein product is CASSSTGTKKNF.

This rearrangement joins TRBV4-1 to TRBJ1-4; D is unresolved. V lost 2 bases and J 7 bases, leaving 11 bases between the germline ends. The germline V gene has CDR1 MGHRA and CDR2 YSYEKL. The CDR3 extends over 14 amino acids. The CDR3 DNA sequence: TGCGCCAGCAGCCAACACGGACTAGCTGAAAAACTGTTTTTT. It yields the protein CASSQHGLAEKLFF.

The chain links TRBV30 to TRBJ2-7, with D perhaps TRBD1 (5 bases). With 7 bases removed from V and 12 bases from J, the gap between germline ends came to 10 bases. CDR1 and CDR2 from the germline V gene are GTSNPN and SVGIG (reference sequence). The CDR3 totals 8 residues. DNA for the CDR3: TGTGCCTCCGAAAGGGGGTACTTC. The encoded protein is CASERGYF.

This clone appeared a single time. The chain recombines TRBV6-1 with TRBJ2-7; 8 bases match TRBD1. Germline CDR1 MNHNS, CDR2 SASEGT. This CDR3 is built from 13 residues. V dropped 7 bases and J dropped 1; count of bases not matched to a gene: 3. CDR3 DNA sequence: TGTGCCAGCAACCGGGACAGGTCCTACGAGCAGTACTTC. This gives the protein CASNRDRSYEQYF.

The chain employs TRBV28 and TRBJ1-5, with TRBD1 as a possible D gene (6 bases). The CDR3 has 12 residues. Germline CDR1 reads MDHEN; CDR2 reads SYDVKM. With 7 bases removed from V and 9 bases from J, the gap between germline ends came to 13 bases. The CDR3 region has the DNA TGTGCCAGCACCTTGGGGGCTAGGCCCCAGCATTTT. It codes for CASTLGARPQHF. Full variable domain (remainder filled in from reference TRBV28 and TRBJ1-5): DVKVTQSSRYLVKRTGEKVFLECVQDMDHENMFWYRQDPGLGLRLIYFSYDVKMKEKGDIPEGYSVSREKKERFSLILESASTNQTSMYLCASTLGARPQHFGDGTRLSIL.

V gene TRBV7-3 combines with J gene TRBJ2-7; 12 bases are a match to TRBD1. The V gene's germline CDR1 is SGHTA and CDR2 FQGTGA. The CDR3 is made up of 15 amino acids. Unmatched junction bases numbered 6, after V lost 4 bases and J lost 5 bases. For the CDR3, the DNA is TGTGCCAGCAGCTCCACAGGGACAGGGGGCCACGAGCAGTACTTC. Translation: CASSSTGTGGHEQYF. The variable domain in full, with the rest retrieved from reference TRBV7-3 and TRBJ2-7, is GAGVSQTPSNKVTEKGKYVELRCDPISGHTALYWYRQSLGQGPEFLIYFQGTGAADDSGLPNDRFFAVRPEGSVSTLKIQRTERGDSAVYLCASSSTGTGGHEQYFGPGTRLTVT.

The genes are TRBV5-4 and TRBJ2-2; maybe TRBD2 (5 bases). The V gene lost 2 bases and the J gene lost 2 bases, with 13 bases spanning the gap. Germline V gene lookup returns CDR1 SGHNT and CDR2 YYREEE (reference sequence). The CDR3 consists of 16 residues. CDR3 in amino acids: CASSLGEGRNTGELFF. Here the CDR3 DNA reads TGTGCCAGCAGCTTAGGTGAGGGCCGAAACACCGGGGAGCTGTTTTTT.

The V and J genes are TRBV5-8 and TRBJ2-1; TRBD2 agrees at 9 bases. The CDR3 loop spans 16 amino acids. The trim removed 2 bases at V and 0 bases at J, leaving 3 bases unmatched. Germline V gene data show CDR1 as SGHTS and CDR2 as YDEGEE. The CDR3 spells CASSFWGLASYNEQFF. The DNA of the CDR3 is TGTGCCAGCAGCTTTTGGGGACTAGCCTCCTACAATGAGCAGTTCTTC.

J is TRBJ2-3 and V is TRBV6-5; D gene uncertain. The CDR3 covers 13 residues. Per the germline V gene, CDR1 is MNHEY and CDR2 is SVGAGI. Trimming shortened V by 7 bases and J by 3 bases, and 11 bases separated the two germline ends. The CDR3 DNA sequence: TGTGCCAGCACCCGCTCAGGTACAGATACGCAGTATTTT. Amino acid sequence: CASTRSGTDTQYF.

The rearrangement joins TRBV7-3 to TRBJ1-1; unclear D gene. V was pared by 5 bases and J by 5 bases, with 12 bases between. Per germline, CDR1 SGHTA and CDR2 FQGTGA. The length of the CDR3 is 13 residues. The CDR3 spells CASSQTSGTEAFF. In DNA, the CDR3 is TGTGCCAGCAGCCAAACGTCGGGGACTGAAGCTTTCTTT.

The chain has TRBV6-4 and TRBJ1-1; D unclear. CDR1 is MRHNA, CDR2 SNTAGT, per germline. The CDR3 has 14 amino acids. Between the trimmed V and J ends, which lost 6 bases and 3 bases, there was a span of 14 bases. This CDR3 reads CASRKEMADTEAFF. The DNA of the CDR3 is TGTGCCAGCAGGAAGGAGATGGCGGACACTGAAGCTTTCTTT.

The chain recombines TRBV9 with TRBJ2-3; D is perhaps TRBD2 (6 bases). V lost 1 base to trimming and J lost 6 bases, with 15 bases between them. The germline gives CDR1 SGDLS, CDR2 YYNGEE. The CDR3 loop spans 15 amino acids. The CDR3 is CASSVKLSEGDTQYF. CDR3 DNA sequence: TGTGCCAGCAGCGTAAAACTCTCGGAGGGGGATACGCAGTATTTT.

The rearrangement links TRBV28 to TRBJ1-5; D might be TRBD1 (5 bases). The germline V and J ends were trimmed by 2 bases and 10 bases, with 9 bases remaining between them. CDR1 is MDHEN, CDR2 SYDVKM, per germline. This CDR3 is built from 12 residues. This CDR3 is CASSLRQGPQHF. Here the CDR3 DNA reads TGTGCCAGCAGTTTACGTCAGGGCCCCCAGCATTTT.

The rearrangement uses TRBV30 and TRBJ1-1; perhaps TRBD1 as D (6 bases). The CDR3 consists of 11 residues. Trimming stripped 6 bases from V and 3 bases from J, with 8 bases between. In germline, CDR1 is GTSNPN, CDR2 SVGIG (reference sequence). The CDR3 is CACQGYTEAFF. The CDR3 DNA reads TGTGCCTGTCAGGGGTACACTGAAGCTTTCTTT. Based on the CDR3 plus reference TRBV30 and TRBJ1-1, the full variable domain is SQTIHQWPATLVQPVGSPLSLECTVEGTSNPNLYWYRQAAGRGLQLLFYSVGIGQISSEVPQNLSASRPQDRQFILSSKKLLLSDSGFYLCACQGYTEAFFGQGTRLTVV.

This clone was counted only a few times. This sequence joins TRBV7-4 and TRBJ1-4, with D unclear. V was clipped by 10 bases and J by 4 bases, with 10 bases between them. The germline V gene encodes CDR1 SGHVT and CDR2 SQSDAQ. This CDR3 spans 12 amino acids. CDR3 in DNA: TGTGCCACACGGCAGGATAATGAAAAACTGTTTTTT. Translated: CATRQDNEKLFF.

The V and J genes are TRBV6-1 and TRBJ1-3, with D tentatively TRBD1 (6 bases). The length of the CDR3 is 14 residues. The germline V gene has CDR1 MNHNS and CDR2 SASEGT. V lost 2 bases to trimming and J lost 4 bases, with 9 bases between them. The DNA of the CDR3 is TGTGCCAGCAGTGAACGGACAGCCGGAAACACCATATATTTT. Translated: CASSERTAGNTIYF.

The V call is TRBV6-1, the J call TRBJ1-6, with TRBD1 as a possible D gene (6 bases). V dropped 6 bases and J dropped 5 bases, with 14 bases sitting between them. The germline V gene encodes CDR1 MNHNS and CDR2 SASEGT. CDR3 size: 15 residues. The CDR3 DNA follows: TGTGCCAGCAGGGAGCAGGGGACGAATAATTCACCCCTCCACTTT. Its protein product is CASREQGTNNSPLHF.

The chain links TRBV6-6 to TRBJ2-1, with D possibly being TRBD2 (5 bases). CDR3 size: 14 residues. The ends were cut back, 4 bases at V and 2 bases at J, with 9 bases in the middle. Per the germline V gene, CDR1 is MNHNY and CDR2 is SVGAGI (reference sequence). The CDR3 nucleotides read TGTGCCAGCAGTTGGATGGGAGCCTACAATGAGCAGTTCTTC. It is translated as CASSWMGAYNEQFF.

The rearrangement joins TRBV28 to TRBJ1-2, with a possible D match to TRBD1 (6 bases). Between the trimmed V and J ends, which lost 10 bases and 2 bases, there was a span of 11 bases. Germline values: CDR1 MDHEN, CDR2 SYDVKM. This CDR3 is 12 amino acids long. CDR3 coding DNA: TGTGCCACCCGGACAGCCAACTATGGCTACACCTTC. This encodes CATRTANYGYTF.

For the CDR3, the DNA is TGTGCCAGCAGCTCCGGGACAGGGGGTCTGGGAGAAAAACTGTTTTTT. Translating gives CASSSGTGGLGEKLFF. The V gene is TRBV9, the J gene TRBJ1-4; TRBD1 aligns across 11 bases. Germline CDR1 and CDR2: SGDLS and YYNGEE. Trimming took 4 bases from V and 8 from J; bases not matched to a gene: 10. The CDR3 consists of 16 residues.

The genes are TRBV28 and TRBJ1-1; D gene uncertain. The CDR3 sequence is 12 residues long. Trimming took off 7 bases at V and 3 bases at J, with 9 bases between the two ends. Germline values: CDR1 MDHEN, CDR2 SYDVKM. CDR3 sequence reads: CASTITDTEAFF. In DNA, the CDR3 is TGTGCCAGCACAATTACTGACACTGAAGCTTTCTTT.

In this sample, this clone turned up a few times. The rearrangement joins TRBV5-5 to TRBJ1-3; 7 nucleotides align to TRBD1. The germline CDR1 and CDR2 sequences are SGHKS and YYEKEE (reference sequence). J was trimmed by 0 bases and V by 4 bases; bases with no gene match: 7. The length of the CDR3 is 16 residues. CDR3 coding DNA: TGTGCCAGCAGCCCACCGGGGACAGACTCTGGAAACACCATATATTTT. This sequence encodes CASSPPGTDSGNTIYF. Full variable domain (remainder filled in from reference TRBV5-5 and TRBJ1-3): DAGVTQSPTHLIKTRGQQVTLRCSPISGHKSVSWYQQVLGQGPQFIFQYYEKEERGRGNFPDRFSARQFPNYSSELNVNALLLGDSALYLCASSPPGTDSGNTIYFGEGSWLTVV.

The rearrangement links TRBV4-1 to TRBJ2-3; D is perhaps TRBD2 (6 bases). The V end lost 1 base, the J end lost 4 bases, and 18 bases lay between the germline ends. This CDR3 has 17 amino acids. CDR1 and CDR2 from the germline V gene are MGHRA and YSYEKL. This CDR3 is CASSQVGLGDQPDTQYF. Written as DNA, the CDR3 is TGCGCCAGCAGCCAAGTGGGACTCGGAGACCAACCAGATACGCAGTATTTT.

The chain uses TRBV6-1 and TRBJ1-1, with D hard to call. From germline, CDR1 is MNHNS and CDR2 SASEGT. The V end was cut by 2 bases, the J end by 1 base, with 11 bases between. The CDR3 covers 15 residues. The CDR3 sequence: CASSERTLGNTEAFF. CDR3 bases: TGTGCCAGCAGTGAACGAACCCTAGGGAACACTGAAGCTTTCTTT.

V usage is TRBV27 and J usage is TRBJ2-3, with a weak D call TRBD1 (5 bases). Germline V gene data show CDR1 as MNHEY and CDR2 as SMNVEV (reference sequence). The V end lost 9 bases, the J end lost 2 bases, and 12 bases lay between the germline ends. The CDR3 totals 13 residues. The CDR3 DNA reads TGTGCCAGGGGGCAGGAGATCACAGATACGCAGTATTTT. Translation gives CARGQEITDTQYF.